This section outlines one T cell receptor beta chain sequence together with its context. Its antigen is as yet unknown. The source of the sample is a study of cytomegalovirus exposure and HLA in healthy donors. Study-wide points: Further analysis, carried out later, found HLA-associated TCR beta chains more clonally expanded than equally common other chains.

PCR involved 60 Vbeta and 13 Jbeta primers. Clones were read by immunoSEQ multiplex PCR, and TCRdb kept only the in-frame ones, dropping some. The sample carries 140,000 or so clones, roughly three fifths recorded once. The sequence derives from a woman aged 60 to 75 in good health and CMV-seronegative. The sequencing input was PBMCs.

The CDR3 loop reads CASSSLKGVIRPQHF. DNA of the CDR3: TGTGCCAGCAGTAGTCTAAAGGGAGTAATTCGGCCCCAGCATTTT. The V and J genes are TRBV7-6 and TRBJ1-5; D unclear. V dropped 6 bases and J dropped 9 bases, with 21 bases sitting between them. CDR3 size: 15 residues. CDR1 is SGHVS and CDR2 is FNYEAQ in the germline V gene. The whole variable domain, remainder taken from reference TRBV7-6 and TRBJ1-5, is GAGVSQSPRYKVTKRGQDVALRCDPISGHVSLYWYRQALGQGPEFLTYFNYEAQQDKSGLPNDRFSAERPEGSISTLTIQRTEQRDSAMYRCASSSLKGVIRPQHFGDGTRLSIL.